Each of the 9 T cell receptor beta chains below was sequenced from the same sample in a study of blood T cells in healthy people across ages (dated by TCRdb to about 2015). The library was made by 5' RACE. Sequencing was carried out with an Illumina HiSeq 2500. The second PCR ran for about 6 to 12 cycles and used a J-beta primer mix along with a sample-barcoded 5' primer. TCRdb reprocessed the public reads (quality trimming at Q25 with fastp, clone calling with MiXCR) and kept in-frame beta chains. One record per CDR3 amino acid sequence lists the most common genes and DNA. Present in this sample are about 1,400,000 distinct CDR3 sequences, approximately 40% of which were seen just once. The ten largest account for 6.5% to 10% of the sample. The sequencing input was blood. The receptors shown here come from a woman between 18 and 30 years old in good health.

This clonotype was detected a few times. The V and J genes are TRBV27 and TRBJ1-2; unclear D gene. Between the trimmed V and J ends, which lost 6 bases and 3 bases, there was a span of 17 bases. The CDR3 has 15 amino acids. Germline CDR1 is MNHEY and CDR2 is SMNVEV (reference sequence). CDR3 DNA: TGTGCCAGCAGGTCACCTGCAGGTACGGACTATGGCTACACCTTC. Protein: CASRSPAGTDYGYTF.

The V call is TRBV2, the J call TRBJ1-1; no clear D. With 2 bases removed from V and 3 bases from J, the gap between germline ends came to 16 bases. The CDR3 has 16 amino acids. Germline values: CDR1 SNHLY, CDR2 FYNNEI. CDR3 in DNA: TGTGCCAGCAGTGAATCTAGAGGCAGGTCGTACACTGAAGCTTTCTTT. This translates into CASSESRGRSYTEAFF.

The rearrangement joins TRBV21-1 to TRBJ2-1; TRBD2 is the table's D call, not checked against the DNA. TRBV21-1 is marked as a pseudogene. The CDR3 spans 20 residues. The CDR3 region has the DNA TGTGCCAGCAGCAAAGAGCGGCTAGCGGGAGATTTAAGCGCGGACAATGAGCAGTTCTTC. Translated: CASSKERLAGDLSADNEQFF.

The sample holds a few counts of this clonotype. V gene TRBV2 combines with J gene TRBJ2-7, with unresolved D. The CDR3 runs 13 residues. From germline, CDR1 is SNHLY and CDR2 FYNNEI. Trimming removed 1 base at V and 3 bases at J, with 7 bases between. The CDR3 DNA follows: TGTGCCAGCAGTGAAGGGTCCGGCTACGAGCAGTACTTC. This encodes CASSEGSGYEQYF.

The genes are TRBV12-3 or TRBV12-4 and TRBJ2-2; 9 bases are a match to TRBD1. The CDR3 is made up of 14 amino acids. Trimming at V came to 4 bases and at J to 6 bases, leaving 3 bases not matched to a gene. The CDR3 DNA sequence: TGTGCCAGCAGTTCGACAGGGGGGGCCGGGGAGCTGTTTTTT. This sequence encodes CASSSTGGAGELFF.

The chain combines TRBV6-5 with TRBJ1-1, with a weak D call TRBD1 (6 bases). The CDR3 runs to 16 residues. Germline CDR1 MNHEY, CDR2 SVGAGI. V gave up 3 bases and J gave up 3 bases, with 17 bases separating them. The CDR3 reads CASSYLGGREDTEAFF. DNA of the CDR3: TGTGCCAGCAGTTATCTGGGGGGGCGAGAGGACACTGAAGCTTTCTTT.

The chain combines TRBV4-2 with TRBJ2-7; TRBD2 might be the D (6 bases). V was clipped by 1 base and J by 0 bases, with 13 bases between them. This CDR3 contains 16 residues. From germline, CDR1 is LGHNA and CDR2 YNFKEQ. CDR3 sequence reads: CASSQGMAGSSYEQYF. Here the CDR3 DNA reads TGTGCCAGCAGCCAAGGCATGGCGGGATCCTCCTACGAGCAGTACTTC.

This clonotype was seen more than once but under ten times. The V and J genes are TRBV10-3 and TRBJ2-7; 11 bases line up with TRBD1. The J segment lost 5 bases and the V segment lost 7 bases, leaving 1 base of the junction unmatched. Germline V gene sequence: CDR1 ENHRY, CDR2 SYGVKD. This CDR3 is 12 amino acids long. This CDR3 reads CAIKGQGDEQYF. Here the CDR3 DNA reads TGTGCCATCAAGGGACAGGGGGACGAGCAGTACTTC.

The chain uses TRBV3-1 and TRBJ2-3, with D possibly matching TRBD2 (6 bases). CDR3 length: 15 amino acids. Germline V gene lookup returns CDR1 LGHDT and CDR2 YNNKEL (reference sequence). Trimming removed 1 base from V and 4 bases from J, with 12 bases in between. The CDR3 bases are TGTGCCAGCAGCCAAGCGGGAGTTCGATCAGATACGCAGTATTTT. Amino acids: CASSQAGVRSDTQYF.